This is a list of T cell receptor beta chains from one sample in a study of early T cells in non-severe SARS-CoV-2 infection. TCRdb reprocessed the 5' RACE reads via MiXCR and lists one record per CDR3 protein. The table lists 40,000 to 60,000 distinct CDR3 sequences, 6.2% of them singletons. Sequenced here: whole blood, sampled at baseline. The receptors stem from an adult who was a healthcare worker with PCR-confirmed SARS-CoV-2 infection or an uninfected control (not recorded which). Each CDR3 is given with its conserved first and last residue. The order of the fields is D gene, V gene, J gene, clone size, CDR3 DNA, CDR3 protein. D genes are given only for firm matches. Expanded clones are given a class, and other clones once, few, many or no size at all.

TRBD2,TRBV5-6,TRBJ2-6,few,TGTGCCAGCAGCCCGGGGAGGGGCAACGTCCTGACTTTC,CASSPGRGNVLTF
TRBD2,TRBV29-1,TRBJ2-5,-,TGCAGCGTTGCCTATAGCGGGAGTTTGGAGACCCAGTACTTC,CSVAYSGSLETQYF
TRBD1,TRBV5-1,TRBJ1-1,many,TGCGCCAGCAGCTCACAGGGGGCTGGCACTGAAGCTTTCTTT,CASSSQGAGTEAFF
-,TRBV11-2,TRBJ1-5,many,TGTGCCAGCAGCTTAGGGCGGGGTCAGCCCCAGCATTTT,CASSLGRGQPQHF
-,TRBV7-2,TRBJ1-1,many,TGTGCCAGCAGCTTATCCCCCGCGGACACCCAAGCTTTCTTT,CASSLSPADTQAFF
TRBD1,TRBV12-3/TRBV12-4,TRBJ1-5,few,TGTGCCAGCAGTCCTCAGGGACAGATCGGTCAGCCCCAGCATTTT,CASSPQGQIGQPQHF
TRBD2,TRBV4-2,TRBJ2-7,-,TGTGCCAGCAGCCAGGACCTTAGGGGCGGGAGAGCCCACGAGCAGTACTTC,CASSQDLRGGRAHEQYF
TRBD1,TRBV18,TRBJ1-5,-,TGTGCCAGCTCACGGGGACAGGGGGGCAATCAGCCCCAGCATTTT,CASSRGQGGNQPQHF
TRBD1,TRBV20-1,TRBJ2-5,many,TGCAGTGCGGGGACAGGAGAGACCCAGTACTTC,CSAGTGETQYF
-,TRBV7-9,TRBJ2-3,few,TGTGCCAGCAGCTTAAGTGTTAGCGGACGCACAGATACGCAGTATTTT,CASSLSVSGRTDTQYF
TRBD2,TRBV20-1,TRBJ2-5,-,TGCAGTGCTAGAGATAGCGGGCCTGGGCACCAAGAGACCCAGTACTTC,CSARDSGPGHQETQYF
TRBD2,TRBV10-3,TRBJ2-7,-,TGTGCCATCAGGCAGACTAGCGGTGCCAACGAGCAGTACTTC,CAIRQTSGANEQYF
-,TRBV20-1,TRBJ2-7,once,TGCAGTGCTAGAGATCCCCCCCTCGAGCAGTACTTC,CSARDPPLEQYF
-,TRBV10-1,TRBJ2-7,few,TGCGCCAGCAGTGTCTCGGTAGCTGGCACGTACGAGCAGTACTTC,CASSVSVAGTYEQYF
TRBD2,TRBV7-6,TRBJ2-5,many,TGTGCCAGCAGCTCGTCGAGCGGGAGGGCCGGTGAGACCCAGTACTTC,CASSSSSGRAGETQYF
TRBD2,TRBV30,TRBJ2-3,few,TGTGCCTGGAAGGAAGGACTAGCGTTAACGCAGTATTTT,CAWKEGLALTQYF
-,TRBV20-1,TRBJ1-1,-,TGCAGGCCGGTTGGGGGGACGCCTGAAGCTTTCTTT,CRPVGGTPEAFF
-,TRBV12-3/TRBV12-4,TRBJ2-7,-,TGTGCCAGCAGTTACAGGGCGAGGCAGTACTTC,CASSYRARQYF
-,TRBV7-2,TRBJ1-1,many,TGTGCCAGCAGTCCGGGGGGCTCACGCGGTGAAGCTTTCTTT,CASSPGGSRGEAFF
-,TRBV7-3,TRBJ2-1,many,TGTGCCAGCAGCTTAAGGGCAGGGGGACTCTGGAATGAGCAGTTCTTC,CASSLRAGGLWNEQFF
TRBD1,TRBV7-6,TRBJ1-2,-,TGTGCCAGCAGTGACAGGGACTATGGCTACACCTTC,CASSDRDYGYTF
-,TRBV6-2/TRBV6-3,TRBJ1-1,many,TGTGCCAGCAATGGACTTGGGAGGGCAGAGGTTGAAGCTTTCTTT,CASNGLGRAEVEAFF
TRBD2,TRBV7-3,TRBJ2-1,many,TGTGCCAGCAGCCTAGGGGCGGGAGCTGGGTCGAGCCATGAGCAGTTCTTC,CASSLGAGAGSSHEQFF
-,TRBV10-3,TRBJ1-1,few,TGTGCCATCAGTGGAGTCAGGGAGGCTTTCTTT,CAISGVREAFF
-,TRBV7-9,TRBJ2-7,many,TGTGCCAGCAGCTCCGCTTACGAGCAGTACTTC,CASSSAYEQYF
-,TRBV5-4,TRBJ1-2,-,TGTGCCAGCAGCTTGAGGACAGTCCATGGCTACACCTTC,CASSLRTVHGYTF